The 7 T cell receptor beta chains below were found in one sample sequenced in a study of breast tumors, draining lymph nodes, adjacent tissues. TCRdb redid the calling of the multiplex PCR reads with MiXCR, one entry per CDR3 protein. The repertoire holds under 20,000 distinct CDR3 sequences, with approximately 42% as singletons. Input material: breast tumor tissue. The source is a female donor with breast cancer. Some clones in this sample may be carry-over from other donors' samples.

This clonotype has a count of ten or more. A much larger clone sits a single nucleotide away, making a read error possible. J is TRBJ1-5 and V is TRBV20-1; a weak D match, TRBD1 (5 bases). The CDR3 extends over 14 amino acids. The germline V gene has CDR1 DFQATT and CDR2 SNEGSKA (reference sequence). CDR3 DNA: TGCAGTGTCGTGACAGCTTATAGCAATCCGCCCCAGCATTTT. Its protein product is CSVVTAYSNPPQHF.

The table lists this clonotype with many counts. A much larger clonotype is one base distant, so this may be a read error. The V call is TRBV6-1, the J call TRBJ2-2; weak D call: TRBD1 (5 bases). Between the trimmed V and J ends, which lost 5 bases and 7 bases, there was a span of 11 bases. The CDR3 runs 13 residues. From germline, CDR1 is MNHNS and CDR2 SASEGT. The DNA for the CDR3 is TGTGCCAGCAGTCAATCTGGACACGGGGAGCTGTTTTTT. It yields the protein CASSQSGHGELFF.

The sample holds many counts of this clonotype. This rearrangement joins TRBV6-5 to TRBJ2-2; 7 nucleotides agree with TRBD2. The V segment lost 8 bases and the J segment 1 base; nucleotides outside the gene matches: 7. The CDR3 runs to 15 residues. The germline V gene has CDR1 MNHEY and CDR2 SVGAGI. CDR3 in DNA: TGTGCCAGCCGAGGGAGGGCGTTGAACACCGGGGAGCTGTTTTTT. The encoded protein is CASRGRALNTGELFF.

This clonotype is termed medium-sized. This rearrangement joins TRBV7-2 to TRBJ2-3, with 7 bases fitting TRBD1. The ends lost 4 bases at V and 4 bases at J; junction bases unmatched: 5. CDR1 SGHTA and CDR2 FQGNSA come from the germline V gene. This CDR3 is built from 14 residues. This CDR3 is CASSYRTGPDTQYF. CDR3 DNA: TGTGCCAGCAGCTACCGGACAGGCCCAGATACGCAGTATTTT.

The chain is built from TRBV19 and TRBJ2-7, with 12 bases lining up with TRBD1. CDR3 length: 14 residues. Looked up from germline, CDR1 is LNHDA and CDR2 is SQIVND (reference sequence). J lost 6 bases, V lost 7 bases, and 7 bases had no gene match. For the CDR3, the DNA is TGTGCCAGTACCCCGGGACAGGGGGCCGGCGAGCAGTACTTC. As protein: CASTPGQGAGEQYF.

V is TRBV5-5 and J is TRBJ1-4; the match to TRBD1 covers 12 bases. The CDR3 is 16 amino acids. Germline V gene data show CDR1 as SGHKS and CDR2 as YYEKEE (reference sequence). Trimming removed 3 bases from V and 4 bases from J; junction bases left unmatched: 4. The CDR3 loop reads CASSWDRGQFNEKLFF. The CDR3, as DNA: TGTGCCAGCAGCTGGGACAGGGGGCAATTTAATGAAAAACTGTTTTTT.

This clonotype appeared a few times. The chain links TRBV7-2 to TRBJ2-1; TRBD2 is a possible D gene (6 bases). Looked up from germline, CDR1 is SGHTA and CDR2 is FQGNSA. Between the trimmed V and J ends, which lost 2 bases and 0 bases, there was a span of 20 bases. The CDR3 loop spans 19 amino acids. CDR3 sequence: CASSLSRPGVGSSYNEQFF. DNA for the CDR3: TGTGCCAGCAGCTTAAGTCGACCGGGAGTCGGGAGCTCCTACAATGAGCAGTTCTTC.